The T cell receptor (beta chain) under discussion was sequenced for a study of spatial heterogeneity in lung cancer. Study details: As counted in raw reads, each unique TCR and UMI combination appeared more than ten times on average.

V dropped 0 bases and J dropped 0 bases, with 12 bases sitting between them. CDR3 length: 16 residues. Looked up from germline, CDR1 is SGHDT and CDR2 is YYEEEE. Time point of the sample: sample taken at primary tumor resection. From tumor, nontumor lung or frozen PBMC, whole RNA was taken unsorted for sequencing. A total of around 76 untreated early-stage non-small cell lung cancer patients served as donors. One entry per CDR3 protein, called by TCRdb with MiXCR from the 5' RACE reads. The sample records 20,000 to 25,000 distinct CDR3 sequences, 2.5% to 4% being singletons. Only a few counts were recorded for this clonotype.

The source material was PBMCs, sampled at surgery. V is TRBV5-6 and J is TRBJ1-1; possible D gene TRBD1, 5 bases. The receptor was isolated from a female donor with early-stage non-small cell lung cancer. In nucleotides, the CDR3 is TGTGCCAGCAGCTTGGTGGGGCAGACTCTGAACACTGAAGCTTTCTTT. Translation: CASSLVGQTLNTEAFF.